The source of this T cell receptor (beta chain) is a study of shared clonotypes between healthy human individuals. Here immunoSEQ multiplex PCR was the method, and the copy in TCRdb shows in-frame clones only, minus some. The sample has about 2.1 million clones, approximately 92% seen once. CD45RO-negative, CCR7-positively selected cells formed the naive CD8 fraction, excluding terminally differentiated effector memory CD45RA+ cells. Among the donors, all were Caucasian adults who lived in Nashville, Tennessee. With 4 bases removed from V and 6 bases from J, the gap between germline ends came to 10 bases. Germline V gene lookup returns CDR1 SGHTA and CDR2 FQGTGA. This CDR3 comprises 13 residues.

The clonotype comes from a man aged 18-30 years in good health. Some clones in this sample may be carry-over from other donors' samples. The sample was naive CD8+ T cells from PBMCs. The gene calls are TRBV7-3 and TRBJ2-1; D uncertain. The CDR3 sequence is CASSSRGGNEQFF. DNA for the CDR3: TGTGCCAGCAGCTCCCGAGGCGGCAATGAGCAGTTCTTC.